This TCR beta chain was observed in a study of T cell clusters in autoimmune cytopenias. Study-wide results and limits: TRB repertoire shifts in secondary cytopenia and chronic lymphocytic leukemia mostly reflected lymphoma, not autoimmunity.

TRB rearrangements were amplified by touch-down multiplex PCR with mixed TRB-A/B primers. Following a re-call of the multiplex PCR reads, TCRdb has one entry per CDR3 protein and lacks DNA. This table lists 5,400 or so distinct CDR3 sequences. Germline V lookup: CDR1 MNHEY, CDR2 SVGAGI. CDR3 size: 15 residues. TRB was amplified from about 270 ng of peripheral blood genomic DNA per sample. A remark on this clonotype: The antigen is undetermined.

Another study also made use of these data, one on T cell repertoires in aging, cancer and after chemotherapy.

This TCR came from a human donor in good health. The rearrangement uses TRBV6-5 and TRBJ1-2; lacking DNA, the TRBD1 call made by TCRdb goes unchecked. Material: peripheral blood. The CDR3 sequence is CASSPRRTPNYGYTF.